This T cell receptor (beta chain) was captured by sequencing in a study of blood T cell repertoires in COVID-19. Study details: The United States, Italy and Spain were the sources of the acute and convalescent COVID-19 samples. In each case, the material was cDNA or gDNA derived from T cells, B-cell-depleted T cells, or PBMCs.

The CDR3 has 16 residues. In germline, CDR1 is PRHDT, CDR2 FYEKMQ (reference sequence). V lost 0 bases to trimming and J lost 6 bases, with 15 bases between them. In the study's own analysis: From reference gene primer amplification, estimates of nucleated cell counts were derived. Some clones are missing from TCRdb's copy, which holds only in-frame ones; the method was immunoSEQ multiplex PCR. For V, J and clone size, that table is used; D and trimming come from the DNA. The sample lists some 100,000 clones; over 70% were seen once. The sample comprised peripheral blood. The chain uses TRBV13 and TRBJ1-5, with a tentative D call TRBD1 (5 bases). The TCR originated in a human donor in a cohort sampled during active or convalescent COVID-19. CDR3 nucleotide sequence: TGTGCCAGCAGCTTAGGCCGGGGGAGGGGACGTCAGCCCCAGCATTTT. It specifies CASSLGRGRGRQPQHF.